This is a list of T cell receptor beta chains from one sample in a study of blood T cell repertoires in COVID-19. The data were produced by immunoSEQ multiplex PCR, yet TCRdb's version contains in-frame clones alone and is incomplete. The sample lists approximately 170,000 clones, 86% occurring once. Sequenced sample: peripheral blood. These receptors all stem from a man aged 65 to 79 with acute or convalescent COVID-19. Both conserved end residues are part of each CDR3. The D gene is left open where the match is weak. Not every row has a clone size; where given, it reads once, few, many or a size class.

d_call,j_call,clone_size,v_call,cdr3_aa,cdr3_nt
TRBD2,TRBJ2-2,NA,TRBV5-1,CASSPETSGRGTGELFF,TGCGCCAGCAGCCCTGAAACTAGCGGGAGGGGTACCGGGGAGCTGTTTTTT
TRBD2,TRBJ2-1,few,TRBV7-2,CASSSGLVSYNEQFF,TGTGCCAGCAGCTCGGGACTAGTCTCCTACAATGAGCAGTTCTTC
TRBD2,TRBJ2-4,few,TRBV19,CASRRVASGSIIGIQYF,TGTGCCAGTAGAAGGGTCGCTAGCGGGAGTATAATCGGCATTCAGTACTTC
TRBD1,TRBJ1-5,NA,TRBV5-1,CASSLMTGDQPQHF,TGCGCCAGCAGCTTGATGACAGGGGATCAGCCCCAGCATTTT
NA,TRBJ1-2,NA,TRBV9,CASSGGGDYGYTF,TGTGCCAGCAGCGGCGGGGGGGACTATGGCTACACCTTC
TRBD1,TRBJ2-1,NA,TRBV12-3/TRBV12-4,CASTPGQVAEQFF,TGTGCCAGCACCCCGGGACAGGTAGCTGAGCAGTTCTTC
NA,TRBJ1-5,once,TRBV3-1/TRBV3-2,CASSQEGSRAQPQHF,TGTGCCAGCAGCCAAGAAGGCTCCAGGGCCCAGCCCCAGCATTTT
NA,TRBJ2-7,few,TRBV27,CASSEQGYEQYF,TGTGCCAGCAGTGAACAGGGTTACGAGCAGTACTTC
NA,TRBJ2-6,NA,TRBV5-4,CASSRLDSSGANVLTF,TGTGCCAGCAGCCGACTGGACAGCTCTGGGGCCAACGTCCTGACTTTC
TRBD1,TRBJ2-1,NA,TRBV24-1,CATSDLTGGIINEQFF,TGTGCCACCAGTGACCTGACAGGGGGAATAATCAATGAGCAGTTCTTC
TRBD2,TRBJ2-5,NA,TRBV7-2,CASNLAPTSGQETQYF,TGTGCCAGCAACTTAGCGCCGACTAGCGGGCAAGAGACCCAGTACTTC
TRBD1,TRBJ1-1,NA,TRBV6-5,CASSYRQGPGAFF,TGTGCCAGCAGTTACCGACAGGGACCTGGGGCTTTCTTT
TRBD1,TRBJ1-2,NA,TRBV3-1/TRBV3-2,CASSQGDRAGGYTF,TGTGCCAGCAGCCAAGGGGACAGGGCGGGTGGCTACACCTTC
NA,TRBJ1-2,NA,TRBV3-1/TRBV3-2,CASSQDLSGGGYTF,TGTGCCAGCAGCCAAGATCTAAGCGGCGGGGGCTACACCTTC
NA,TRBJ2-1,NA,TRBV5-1,CASSLLGRGDEQFF,TGCGCCAGCAGCTTGTTAGGTCGAGGCGATGAGCAGTTCTTC
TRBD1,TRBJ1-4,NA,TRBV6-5,CASRDRAESGEKLFF,TGTGCCAGCAGAGACAGGGCCGAATCAGGGGAAAAACTGTTTTTT
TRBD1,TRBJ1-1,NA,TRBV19,CASMGQGPEAFF,TGTGCCAGTATGGGACAGGGCCCTGAAGCTTTCTTT
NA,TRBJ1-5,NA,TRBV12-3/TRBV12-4,CASSWNRQPQHF,TGTGCCAGCAGTTGGAACAGACAGCCCCAGCATTTT
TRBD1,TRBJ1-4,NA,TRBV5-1,CASSPLGQGLNEKLFF,TGCGCCAGCAGCCCTCTAGGACAGGGCTTAAATGAAAAACTGTTTTTT
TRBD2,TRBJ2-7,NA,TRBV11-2,CASSLEAGAYEQYF,TGTGCCAGCAGCTTAGAAGCGGGGGCCTACGAGCAGTACTTC
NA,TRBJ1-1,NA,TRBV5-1,CASSSTGRDTEAFF,TGCGCCAGCAGCTCTACAGGTCGGGACACTGAAGCTTTCTTT
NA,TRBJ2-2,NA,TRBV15,CATTLQITGELFF,TGTGCCACCACCCTACAGATAACCGGGGAGCTGTTTTTT
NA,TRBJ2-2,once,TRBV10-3,CAIRKGPGATGELFF,TGTGCCATCAGAAAGGGGCCAGGAGCCACCGGGGAGCTGTTTTTT
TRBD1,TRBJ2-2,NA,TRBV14,CASSQGRQGAFTGELFF,TGTGCCAGCAGCCAGGGCCGACAGGGAGCTTTCACCGGGGAGCTGTTTTTT
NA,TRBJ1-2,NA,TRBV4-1,CASSRQRGYTF,TGCGCCAGCAGCAGACAGCGTGGCTACACCTTC
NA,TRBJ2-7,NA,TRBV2,CASISGGSEYEQYF,TGTGCCAGCATCTCCGGTGGCAGCGAATACGAGCAGTACTTC
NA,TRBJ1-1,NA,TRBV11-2,CASSFRDTEAFF,TGTGCCAGCAGCTTCAGGGACACTGAAGCTTTCTTT